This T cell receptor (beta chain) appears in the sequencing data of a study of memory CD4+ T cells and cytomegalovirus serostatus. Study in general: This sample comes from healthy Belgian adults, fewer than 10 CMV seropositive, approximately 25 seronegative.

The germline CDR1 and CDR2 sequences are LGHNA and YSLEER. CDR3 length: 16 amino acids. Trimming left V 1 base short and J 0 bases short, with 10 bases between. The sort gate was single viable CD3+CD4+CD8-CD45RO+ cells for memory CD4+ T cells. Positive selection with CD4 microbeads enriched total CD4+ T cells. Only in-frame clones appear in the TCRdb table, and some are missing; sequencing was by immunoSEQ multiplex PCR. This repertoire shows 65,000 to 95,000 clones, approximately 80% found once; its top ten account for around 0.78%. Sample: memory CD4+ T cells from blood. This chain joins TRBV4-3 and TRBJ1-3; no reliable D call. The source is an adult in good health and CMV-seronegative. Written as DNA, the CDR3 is TGCGCCAGCAGCCAAGCTTACGGATTCTCTGGAAACACCATATATTTT. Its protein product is CASSQAYGFSGNTIYF.